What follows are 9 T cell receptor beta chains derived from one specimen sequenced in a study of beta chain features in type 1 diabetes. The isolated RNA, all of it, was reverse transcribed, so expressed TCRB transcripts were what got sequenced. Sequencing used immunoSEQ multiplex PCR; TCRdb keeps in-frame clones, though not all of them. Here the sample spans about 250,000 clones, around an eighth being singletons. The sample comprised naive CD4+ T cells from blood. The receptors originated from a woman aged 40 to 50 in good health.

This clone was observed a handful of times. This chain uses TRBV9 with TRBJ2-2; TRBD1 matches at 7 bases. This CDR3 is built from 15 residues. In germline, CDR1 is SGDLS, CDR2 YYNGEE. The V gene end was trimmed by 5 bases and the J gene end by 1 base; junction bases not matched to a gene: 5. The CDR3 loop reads CASRPTGLNTGELFF. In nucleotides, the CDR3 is TGTGCCAGCAGACCGACAGGGCTGAACACCGGGGAGCTGTTTTTT.

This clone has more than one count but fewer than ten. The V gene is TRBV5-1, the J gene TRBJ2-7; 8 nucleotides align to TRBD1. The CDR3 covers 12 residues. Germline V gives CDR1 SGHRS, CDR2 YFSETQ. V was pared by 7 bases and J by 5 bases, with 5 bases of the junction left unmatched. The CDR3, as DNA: TGCGCCAGCTCGGACAGGGTCAACGAGCAGTACTTC. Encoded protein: CASSDRVNEQYF.

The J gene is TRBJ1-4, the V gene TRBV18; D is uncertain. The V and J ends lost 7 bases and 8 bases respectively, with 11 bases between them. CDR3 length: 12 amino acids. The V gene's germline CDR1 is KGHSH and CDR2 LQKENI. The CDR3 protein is CASYKPGEKLFF. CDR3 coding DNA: TGTGCCAGCTATAAACCGGGAGAAAAACTGTTTTTT.

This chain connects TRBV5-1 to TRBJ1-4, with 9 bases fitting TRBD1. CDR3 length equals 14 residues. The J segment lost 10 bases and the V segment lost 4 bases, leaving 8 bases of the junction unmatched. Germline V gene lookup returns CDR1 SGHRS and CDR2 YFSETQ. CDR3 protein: CASSTSGQGGKLFF. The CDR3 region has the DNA TGCGCCAGCAGCACCTCGGGACAGGGCGGAAAACTGTTTTTT. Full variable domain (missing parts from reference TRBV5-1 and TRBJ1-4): KAGVTQTPRYLIKTRGQQVTLSCSPISGHRSVSWYQQTPGQGLQFLFEYFSETQRNKGNFPGRFSGRQFSNSRSEMNVSTLELGDSALYLCASSTSGQGGKLFFGSGTQLSVL.

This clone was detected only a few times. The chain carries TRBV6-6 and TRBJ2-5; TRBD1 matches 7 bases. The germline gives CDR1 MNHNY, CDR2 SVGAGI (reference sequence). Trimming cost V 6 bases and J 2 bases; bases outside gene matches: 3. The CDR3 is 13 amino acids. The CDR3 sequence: CASSNRGQETQYF. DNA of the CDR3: TGTGCCAGCAGCAACAGGGGACAAGAGACCCAGTACTTC.

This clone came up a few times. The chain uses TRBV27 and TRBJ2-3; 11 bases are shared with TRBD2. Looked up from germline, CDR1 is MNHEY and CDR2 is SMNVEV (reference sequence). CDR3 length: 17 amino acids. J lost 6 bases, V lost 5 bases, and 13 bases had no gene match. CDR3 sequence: CASSALTRLAGMDTQYF. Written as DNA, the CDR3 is TGTGCCAGCAGTGCACTGACCCGACTAGCGGGGATGGATACGCAGTATTTT.

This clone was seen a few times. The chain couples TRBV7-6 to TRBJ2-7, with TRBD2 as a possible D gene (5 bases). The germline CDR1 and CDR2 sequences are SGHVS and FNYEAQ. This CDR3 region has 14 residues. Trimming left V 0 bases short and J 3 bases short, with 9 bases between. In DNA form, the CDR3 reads TGTGCCAGCAGCTTAGCCGGGATCTTCTACGAGCAGTACTTC. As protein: CASSLAGIFYEQYF. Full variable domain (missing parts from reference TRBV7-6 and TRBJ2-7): GAGVSQSPRYKVTKRGQDVALRCDPISGHVSLYWYRQALGQGPEFLTYFNYEAQQDKSGLPNDRFSAERPEGSISTLTIQRTEQRDSAMYRCASSLAGIFYEQYFGPGTRLTVT.

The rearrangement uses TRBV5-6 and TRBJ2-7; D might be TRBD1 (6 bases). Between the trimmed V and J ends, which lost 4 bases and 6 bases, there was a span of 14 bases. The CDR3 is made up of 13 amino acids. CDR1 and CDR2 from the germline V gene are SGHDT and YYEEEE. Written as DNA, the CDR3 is TGTGCCAGCAGCCCGTACAGGGCTCGCGAGCAGTACTTC. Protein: CASSPYRAREQYF. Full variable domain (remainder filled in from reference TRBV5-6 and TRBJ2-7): DAGVTQSPTHLIKTRGQQVTLRCSPKSGHDTVSWYQQALGQGPQFIFQYYEEEERQRGNFPDRFSGHQFPNYSSELNVNALLLGDSALYLCASSPYRAREQYFGPGTRLTVT.

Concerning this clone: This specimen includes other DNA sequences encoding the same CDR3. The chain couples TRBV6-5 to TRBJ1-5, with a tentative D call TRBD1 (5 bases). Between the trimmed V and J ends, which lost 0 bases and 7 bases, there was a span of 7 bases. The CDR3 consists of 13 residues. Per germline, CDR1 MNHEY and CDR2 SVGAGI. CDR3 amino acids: CASSYSRGQPQHF. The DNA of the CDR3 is TGTGCCAGCAGTTACTCTAGGGGCCAGCCCCAGCATTTT.